This TCR beta chain was documented in a study of control samples from healthy donors and cancer patients. Only in-frame clones appear in the TCRdb table, and some are missing; sequencing was by immunoSEQ multiplex PCR. The sample comprises roughly 130,000 clones, just over 90% of which are singletons, and 1.5% to 2% rests with the top ten. The J segment lost 2 bases and the V segment lost 2 bases, leaving 7 bases of the junction unmatched. Germline V gene lookup returns CDR1 SGHRS and CDR2 YFSETQ. The CDR3 sequence is 18 residues long. Specimen: PBMCs. The sequence was obtained from a man aged 50 to 60 with head and neck cancer. The chain uses TRBV5-1 and TRBJ2-3, with TRBD2 matching 14 bases. This CDR3 is CASSLPGTSGGATDTQYF. CDR3 sequence (DNA): TGCGCCAGCAGCTTACCCGGGACTAGCGGGGGAGCCACAGATACGCAGTATTTT.